This TCR beta chain derives from a study of blood T cell repertoires in COVID-19. TCRdb's copy holds only in-frame clones and misses some; the assay was immunoSEQ multiplex PCR. Of under 250,000 clones in the sample, 81% are singletons; the top ten hold about 7.4%. V lost 3 bases, J lost 2 bases, and 13 bases lay in between. The CDR3 length is 16 residues. CDR1 is LNHDA, CDR2 SQIVND, per germline (reference sequence). The J gene is TRBJ2-2, the V gene TRBV19; unclear D gene. The sample comprised peripheral blood. The TCR comes from a woman aged 80 or over with acute or convalescent COVID-19. Here the CDR3 reads CASSIREALNTGELFF. The CDR3 bases are TGTGCCAGTAGTATTAGAGAGGCCCTCAACACCGGGGAGCTGTTTTTT.